The clone carrying this T cell receptor (beta chain) was counted only a few times. TCRdb re-analysed the RACE reads in MiXCR, keeping a single row per CDR3 protein. Here the sample spans some 250,000 distinct CDR3 sequences, 7.5% to 8% being singletons. This record belongs to a study of human T cells and chemical hapten exposure. Overall study context: Chiefly women, the patients showed alopecia areata, totalis or universalis.

With 4 bases clipped from V and 4 bases from J, the junction kept 8 bases outside the gene matches. The CDR3 runs 16 residues. The germline V gene has CDR1 LGHNA and CDR2 YSLEER. Time point defined: pre-sensitization, week 0. The treatment here: therapeutic diphenylcyclopropenone sensitization with weekly scalp DPC. The chain employs TRBV4-3 and TRBJ2-1, with 9 bases identical to TRBD1. This sequence originates from a man aged 18-30 years with alopecia areata. Some clones in this sample may be carry-over from other donors' samples. This specimen consisted of whole blood, obtained in connection with sensitization to the hapten diphenylcyclopropenone (DPC). The CDR3 loop reads CASSPNVGQGYNEQFF. In nucleotides, the CDR3 is TGCGCCAGCAGCCCCAATGTGGGACAGGGTTACAATGAGCAGTTCTTC.